The sequence of this T cell receptor beta chain was determined in a study of OX40 agonist ivuxolimab in advanced cancers. Study overall: All patients had ivuxolimab intravenously every 2 weeks at 0.01 to 10 mg/kg. A history of anti-PD-1, anti-PD-L1 or anti-CTLA-4 therapy was acceptable, and approximately 39% had some. Points from the study as a whole: More expanded clones were found, on average, in CD8+ than in CD4+ T cells.

Drawing of blood for sampling happened at baseline, at cycle 4 day 1, and at cycle 7 day 1. Of note for this clone: Its antigen is unidentified.

Repertoires were generated with immunoSEQ multiplex PCR, while TCRdb's copy carries only in-frame clones and drops some. The profile shows 53,000 or so clones, 79% of them singletons. Germline CDR1 and CDR2: KGHSY and FQNENV. V lost 0 bases, J lost 4 bases, and 6 bases lay in between. This CDR3 has 13 residues. This clonotype originated in an adult with an advanced solid tumor such as melanoma, head and neck, liver or kidney cancer. The rearrangement joins TRBV16 to TRBJ1-1, with D hard to call. The material was CD4+ or CD8+ T cells sorted from blood, obtained in a trial of the OX40 agonist ivuxolimab. The CDR3 region has the DNA TGTGCCAGCAGCCAATCGGGAGGCACTGAAGCTTTCTTT. Translating gives CASSQSGGTEAFF.